Listed here are 5 T cell receptor beta chains from one sample, sequenced in a study of regulatory T cells in long-lasting Graves disease. Building of the TCR beta libraries involved iRepertoire HTBI primers and Arm-PCR of CDR3 regions. TCRdb passed the multiplex PCR reads through MiXCR, listing each CDR3 protein once. The sample yields around 430,000 distinct CDR3 sequences, approximately 22% seen once. Time point indicated: persistent/refractory GD, antithyroid drugs over 5 years with positive TRAb. After RNA was extracted from PBMCs, the TCR library was made from it. The source was peripheral blood mononuclear cells (PBMCs), collected when the disease was refractory, from a patient treated with antithyroid drugs. Receptor source: a female donor with Graves disease.

This sequence joins TRBV2 and TRBJ2-3; D uncertain. The CDR3 length is 18 residues. The germline V gene encodes CDR1 SNHLY and CDR2 FYNNEI. V was cut by 5 bases and J by 5 bases, with 26 bases left in between. CDR3 DNA sequence: TGTGCCAGCAGTCTCTCCTCTCTCCAAGCACAACCGGGAGATACGCAGTATTTT. It codes for CASSLSSLQAQPGDTQYF.

This clonotype was detected only a few times. This may arise from a read error, as a much more abundant clone is one base away. The chain combines TRBV7-8 with TRBJ2-5, with TRBD1 as a possible D gene (5 bases). The ends were cut back, 1 base at V and 4 bases at J, with 13 bases in the middle. In germline, CDR1 is SGHVS, CDR2 FQNEAQ. This CDR3 spans 15 amino acids. CDR3 in amino acids: CASSLGGNGRETQYF. The CDR3 bases are TGTGCCAGCAGCTTAGGGGGCAACGGTAGAGAGACCCAGTACTTC.

This clonotype was detected ten times or more. J is TRBJ2-3 and V is TRBV7-2, with D perhaps matching TRBD1 or TRBD2 (5 bases each). The CDR3 spans 16 residues. V lost 2 bases, J lost 5 bases, and 17 bases lay in between. CDR1 is SGHTA, CDR2 FQGNSA, per germline. CDR3 bases: TGTGCCAGCAGCTTATCCGGGACCGAACGAGGAGATACGCAGTATTTT. Protein sequence: CASSLSGTERGDTQYF.

This clonotype occurred a few times. This chain uses TRBV30 with TRBJ1-2; D not resolved. Germline V gene sequence: CDR1 GTSNPN, CDR2 SVGIG (reference sequence). The ends were cut back, 2 bases at V and 10 bases at J, with 11 bases in the middle. The CDR3 has 11 residues. DNA of the CDR3: TGTGCCTGGAGTTTAGGGAATCCCTACACCTTC. Encoded protein: CAWSLGNPYTF.

The table lists this clonotype with a few counts. The chain carries TRBV29-1 and TRBJ2-7; possibly TRBD2 for D (6 bases). Trimming shortened V by 5 bases and J by 6 bases, and 11 bases separated the two germline ends. This CDR3 has 11 residues. Germline loops: CDR1 SQVTM, CDR2 ANQGSEA. CDR3 in DNA: TGCAGCGTTAGGATCGGGGGCGAGCAGTACTTC. Translated, it gives CSVRIGGEQYF.